These T cell receptor beta chains were read from a single sample in a study of patients and donors after allogeneic stem cell transplantation. TCRdb re-called the RT-PCR reads with MiXCR, one entry per CDR3 protein. Of about a million distinct CDR3 sequences in the sample, roughly 18% are singletons; the top ten hold roughly 6%. Sequenced material: blood, either unsorted or a sorted T cell fraction (not recorded which). The receptors stem from a human donor who was either an allogeneic HSCT recipient or a stem cell or donor lymphocyte infusion donor (not recorded which). It is not recorded whose cells these are; they may come from a transplant donor. CDR3s include the opening cysteine and the closing phenylalanine or tryptophan. D genes are given only for firm matches. Clone size is not always given. Where it is, it says once, few, many or a class for expanded clones.

clone size	V gene	J gene	D gene	CDR3 DNA	CDR3 protein
few	TRBV7-3	TRBJ2-1	TRBD2	TGTGCCAGCAGCTTATTAACTAGCGGGACTCCGATTGGTGAGCAGTTCTTC	CASSLLTSGTPIGEQFF
NA	TRBV12-3/TRBV12-4	TRBJ2-5	TRBD2	TGTGCCAGCAGTCCCCCGGGGGGGGCGCGGGAGACCCAGTACTTC	CASSPPGGARETQYF
few	TRBV4-2	TRBJ1-2	NA	TGTGCCAGCAGCCAAGGGCCATACTATGGCTACACCTTC	CASSQGPYYGYTF
few	TRBV7-2	TRBJ2-2	NA	TGTGCCAGCAGCTTAGGGCGGGCTTACACCGGGGAGCTGTTTTTT	CASSLGRAYTGELFF
NA	TRBV4-2	TRBJ2-2	TRBD2	TGTGCCAGCAGCCAACTAAGCGGGGGGGCCCGAAACACCGGGGAGCTGTTTTTT	CASSQLSGGARNTGELFF
many	TRBV12-3/TRBV12-4	TRBJ1-2	NA	TGTGCCAGCAGTTTTCCTGGGGGAGGCTACACCTTC	CASSFPGGGYTF
many	TRBV12-3/TRBV12-4	TRBJ2-3	NA	TGTGCCAGCACTCCCTGGGGCAGGGGTACAGATACGCAGTATTTT	CASTPWGRGTDTQYF
NA	TRBV7-7	TRBJ2-5	NA	TGTGCCAGCAGCTTCGGGGCCCAAAAGGAGACCCAGTACTTC	CASSFGAQKETQYF
NA	TRBV6-1	TRBJ2-1	TRBD2	TGTGCCAGCAGCCGCACGACTAGCGGGGGGGCCTACGGGCAGTTCTTC	CASSRTTSGGAYGQFF
NA	TRBV4-3	TRBJ2-3	NA	TGCGCCAGCAGCCAAGATTCAGGGGACACAGATACGCAGTATTTT	CASSQDSGDTDTQYF
many	TRBV24-1	TRBJ1-2	TRBD1	TGTGCCACTTCGACCCCGATGGACAGGGGTGGCTACACCTTC	CATSTPMDRGGYTF
many	TRBV12-3/TRBV12-4	TRBJ1-1	NA	TGTGCCAGCAGTTCCCGGGCGGGCCGAACTGAAGCTTTCTTT	CASSSRAGRTEAFF
NA	TRBV12-3/TRBV12-4	TRBJ2-5	NA	TGTGCCTGCTCAAGACTGGCTTCGGAGACCCAGTACTTC	CACSRLASETQYF
NA	TRBV12-3/TRBV12-4	TRBJ1-2	NA	TGTGCCAGCAGTTTGGGGGCGCGGAATGGCTACACCTTC	CASSLGARNGYTF
NA	TRBV4-2	TRBJ2-7	NA	TGTGCCAGCAGCCACACCCGGGACTCCCGGCCCGGCTACGAGCAGTACTTC	CASSHTRDSRPGYEQYF
NA	TRBV6-5	TRBJ2-7	TRBD2	TGTGCCAGCAGTTCCCTGAGGACTAGCGGATCCTACGAGCAGTACTTC	CASSSLRTSGSYEQYF
few	TRBV2	TRBJ2-2	NA	TGTGCCAGCGCGAACGAGGGGATCGGGGAGCTGTTTTTT	CASANEGIGELFF
NA	TRBV9	TRBJ2-7	NA	TGTGCCAGCAGCCCGCACAGGGCTGGAGGTTTGGAGCAGTACTTC	CASSPHRAGGLEQYF
NA	TRBV5-1	TRBJ2-2	NA	TGCGCCAGCAGCTTGGCCGGGACACACCCCGGGGAGCTGTTTTTT	CASSLAGTHPGELFF
NA	TRBV29-1	TRBJ2-2	NA	TGCAGCATGCGGGGACCCAAGACGAACACCGGGGAGCTGTTTTTT	CSMRGPKTNTGELFF
few	TRBV5-1	TRBJ1-1	TRBD1	TGCGCCAGCAACTCGAGACAGGGGGGAAACACTGAAGCTTTCTTT	CASNSRQGGNTEAFF
few	TRBV7-7	TRBJ2-5	NA	TGTGCCAGCAGCTTAAGGTTCCCAGATCTATACCAAGAGACCCAGTACTTC	CASSLRFPDLYQETQYF
NA	TRBV20-1	TRBJ2-7	NA	TGCAGTGCTAGAGGACACCACTACGAGCAGTACTTC	CSARGHHYEQYF
NA	TRBV3-1	TRBJ2-3	TRBD2	TGTGCCAGCAGTCCATTCGGGACTAGCGGGAGAGATACGCAGTATTTT	CASSPFGTSGRDTQYF
few	TRBV5-8	TRBJ2-1	NA	TGTGCCAGCAGCTTTCACAGGGTTGAGTTCTTC	CASSFHRVEFF
NA	TRBV15	TRBJ2-7	NA	TGTGCCACCAGCAGAGATAGAAAACCCTCCTTCGAGCAGTACTTC	CATSRDRKPSFEQYF
NA	TRBV2	TRBJ2-2	NA	TGTGCCAGCAACCAGGGCCCCGGGGAGCTGTTTTTT	CASNQGPGELFF
many	TRBV12-3/TRBV12-4	TRBJ2-5	TRBD2	TGTGCCAGCAGTCTACCTAGCGGAGACGTGGAGACCCAGTACTTC	CASSLPSGDVETQYF
NA	TRBV20-1	TRBJ2-2	NA	TGCAGTGCTAGAGATTTGATTCAGGGGCAGGCGGAGCTGTTTTTT	CSARDLIQGQAELFF
NA	TRBV6-5	TRBJ2-4	TRBD2	TGTGCCAGCAGTTCCCAAGTGGGGACTAGCATCGGCATTCAGTACTTC	CASSSQVGTSIGIQYF
many	TRBV6-1	TRBJ1-5	NA	TGTGCCAGCAGTGCCCCAAACCAGGGCCCCCAGCATTTT	CASSAPNQGPQHF
few	TRBV5-1	TRBJ1-2	NA	TGCGCCAGCAGCCCCGAGGGGGTCTATGGCTACACCTTC	CASSPEGVYGYTF
NA	TRBV7-8	TRBJ2-5	TRBD1	TGTGCCAGCAGCTTAAGGGGGGACAGGAAAAAAGAGACCCAGTACTTC	CASSLRGDRKKETQYF
once	TRBV10-3	TRBJ2-5	NA	TGTGCCATCAGCCGGTCGGACGGGGGCCTGCGCGAGACCCAGTACTTC	CAISRSDGGLRETQYF
few	TRBV7-3	TRBJ2-4	NA	TGTGCCAGCAGCTTAAATCGGGTAGCCAAAAACATTCAGTACTTC	CASSLNRVAKNIQYF
few	TRBV29-1	TRBJ2-2	NA	TGCAGCGTTGGAGACGGACCGAACACCGGGGAGCTGTTTTTT	CSVGDGPNTGELFF
NA	TRBV7-9	TRBJ2-5	TRBD2	TGTACCAGCAGCCCCGGGGCTCTAGCGGGTCAGCTAGAGACCCAGTACTTC	CTSSPGALAGQLETQYF
many	TRBV20-1	TRBJ2-7	NA	TGCAGTCCCACTGGGGGGAAATACGAGCAGTACTTC	CSPTGGKYEQYF
few	TRBV11-2	TRBJ2-1	TRBD2	TGTGCCAGCAGCTCCCTAGCGGGAAGGGGTGAGCAGTTCTTC	CASSSLAGRGEQFF
few	TRBV20-1	TRBJ2-1	TRBD2	TGCAGTGCTACGACTAGCGGCAACTACAATGAGCAGTTCTTC	CSATTSGNYNEQFF
NA	TRBV27	TRBJ1-1	NA	TGTGCCAGCAGTATAATAATTGATACTGAAGCTTTCTTT	CASSIIIDTEAFF
NA	TRBV20-1	TRBJ2-1	TRBD2	TGCAGTGCTAGAGATAGGGGACTAGGCGGCCTATACAATGAGCAGTTCTTC	CSARDRGLGGLYNEQFF
NA	TRBV4-3	TRBJ2-3	NA	TGCGCCAGCAGCCAGTTTAGCACAGATACGCAGTATTTT	CASSQFSTDTQYF
NA	TRBV7-9	TRBJ2-7	TRBD1	TGTGCCAGCAGCTTATTCTCTCGGACAGGCGAGCAGTACTTC	CASSLFSRTGEQYF
many	TRBV25-1	TRBJ2-1	NA	TGTGCCAGCGGGGAGGGGGGGGCCTACAATGAGCAGTTCTTC	CASGEGGAYNEQFF
once	TRBV15	TRBJ1-5	TRBD1	TGTGCCACCAGCTTAGACAGGGGTCGGGGGAGCAATCAGCCCCAGCATTTT	CATSLDRGRGSNQPQHF
NA	TRBV7-6	TRBJ2-2	TRBD2	TGTGCCAGCAGCTTAAGCTTAGCGGGTCCCGGGGAGCTGTTTTTT	CASSLSLAGPGELFF
NA	TRBV2	TRBJ1-5	NA	TGTGCCAGCAGTGTTAGTCAGCCCCAGCATTTT	CASSVSQPQHF
few	TRBV20-1	TRBJ1-1	NA	TGCAGTGCTAGGTCAGACCTTGAAGCTTTCTTT	CSARSDLEAFF
few	TRBV6-4	TRBJ1-2	TRBD1	TGTGCCACCTCGGGACAGGGGTTTGGCTACACCTTC	CATSGQGFGYTF
NA	TRBV5-1	TRBJ2-5	TRBD2	TGCGCCAGCAGCTTGGATTTAGGAGGAGCGGGGGGGAAGGAGACCCAGTACTTC	CASSLDLGGAGGKETQYF
NA	TRBV11-2	TRBJ2-3	NA	TGTGCCAGCAGCTCCTTAACAGAAACGCAGTATTTT	CASSSLTETQYF
NA	TRBV5-4	TRBJ1-1	NA	TGTGCCAGCAGCTTGGTACCGGGACAATTGAACACTGAAGCTTTCTTT	CASSLVPGQLNTEAFF
NA	TRBV7-9	TRBJ1-2	TRBD1	TGTGCCAGCAGCTCGACCCCGGGACAGGGCGGGTATGGCTACACCTTC	CASSSTPGQGGYGYTF
few	TRBV7-3	TRBJ2-5	NA	TGTGCCAGCAGCTCCACTTCCACAGAGACCCAGTACTTC	CASSSTSTETQYF
NA	TRBV2	TRBJ2-5	NA	TGTGCCAGCAGTGCGGGGCTAGCGACAAGGGAGACCCAGTACTTC	CASSAGLATRETQYF
many	TRBV5-1	TRBJ2-1	TRBD2	TGCGCCAGCAGCCAAACCCTAGCGGGGGCTGAGCAGTTCTTC	CASSQTLAGAEQFF
NA	TRBV30	TRBJ2-7	NA	TGTGCCTGGTCCCGCGGTTCCTACGAGCAGTACTTC	CAWSRGSYEQYF
many	TRBV12-3/TRBV12-4	TRBJ2-5	NA	TGTGCCAGCACGCGTAAGGAGAGGTTAGAGACCCAGTACTTC	CASTRKERLETQYF
NA	TRBV20-1	TRBJ1-6	NA	TGCAGTGCTAGAACAGGGTCCGGTAATTCACCCCTCCACTTT	CSARTGSGNSPLHF